Following are 21 T cell receptor beta chains from one sample sequenced in a study of radiotherapy plus CTLA-4 blockade in lung cancer. Assay: immunoSEQ multiplex PCR; the TCRdb copy retains only in-frame clones and omits some. The sample has 50,000 or so clones, 88% seen once. Sequencing used peripheral blood, obtained from a patient treated with radiotherapy plus ipilimumab. The receptors here all came from a human donor with non-small cell lung cancer whose response to radiotherapy plus ipilimumab could not be evaluated.

The rearrangement uses TRBV30 and TRBJ1-2; 7 bases map to TRBD1. The CDR3 loop spans 15 amino acids. Looked up from germline, CDR1 is GTSNPN and CDR2 is SVGIG (reference sequence). Germline trimming cut 3 bases from V and 4 bases from J; bases unmatched to any gene: 11. This CDR3 reads CAWSLLQGYGYGYTF. CDR3 nucleotide sequence: TGTGCCTGGAGCCTTCTACAGGGGTACGGCTATGGCTACACCTTC.

This clone was found a few times. At one boundary the junction diverges from the germline segment, which might be a read error. The chain couples TRBV18 to TRBJ1-4; D ambiguous. This CDR3 region has 12 residues. Germline V CDR1 and CDR2: KGHSH, LQKENI. CDR3 loop: CASSPQHQSWSF. CDR3 coding DNA: TGTGCCAGCTCACCACAACATCAAAGTTGGTCCTTT.

The chain employs TRBV10-3 and TRBJ1-4, with 9 bases identical to TRBD1. V shed 6 bases, J shed 7 bases, and the junction held 3 bases outside the gene matches. From germline, CDR1 is ENHRY and CDR2 SYGVKD. This CDR3 is built from 13 residues. The CDR3 DNA is TGTGCCATCAGGGGACAGGGTATTGAAAAACTGTTTTTT. This sequence encodes CAIRGQGIEKLFF.

The CDR3 spells CASSVSGARGNTIYF. DNA for the CDR3: TGTGCCAGCAGCGTATCAGGGGCGCGGGGAAACACCATATATTTT. V usage is TRBV9 and J usage is TRBJ1-3; possible D gene TRBD1, 6 bases. Trimming removed 1 base at V and 4 bases at J, with 12 bases between. The V gene's germline CDR1 is SGDLS and CDR2 YYNGEE. The length of the CDR3 is 15 residues.

The rearrangement joins TRBV4-1 to TRBJ2-1, with 8 nucleotides matching TRBD1. V was pared by 4 bases and J by 0 bases, with 8 bases of the junction left unmatched. The CDR3 totals 17 residues. Germline V gene sequence: CDR1 MGHRA, CDR2 YSYEKL. CDR3 nucleotides: TGCGCCAGCAGCCTGAGACAGGGGTATAGCTCCTACAATGAGCAGTTCTTC. Translated: CASSLRQGYSSYNEQFF.

This clone has more than one count but fewer than ten. This sequence joins TRBV5-4 and TRBJ1-2, with D uncertain. The V end was cut by 0 bases, the J end by 3 bases, with 9 bases between. This CDR3 contains 14 residues. Germline V gene data show CDR1 as SGHNT and CDR2 as YYREEE (reference sequence). CDR3 region: CASSLASRDYGYTF. In DNA, the CDR3 is TGTGCCAGCAGCTTGGCCAGTCGGGACTATGGCTACACCTTC.

Worth noting for this clone: The same CDR3 also results from other DNA sequences found in this sample. This rearrangement joins TRBV27 to TRBJ2-7, with TRBD1 as a possible D gene (6 bases). V lost 3 bases to trimming and J lost 1 base, with 7 bases between them. Germline CDR1 reads MNHEY; CDR2 reads SMNVEV (reference sequence). The CDR3 sequence is 13 residues long. The CDR3 nucleotides read TGTGCCAGCAGTTTCAGGGGTTCCTACGAGCAGTACTTC. Amino acid sequence: CASSFRGSYEQYF.

The chain joins TRBV6-5 to TRBJ1-1; D ambiguous. Per germline, CDR1 MNHEY and CDR2 SVGAGI. CDR3 size: 13 residues. V lost 4 bases and J lost 9, with 15 bases in between. Here the CDR3 DNA reads TGTGCCAGCAGTTCCCCCGGAAGCGCAAAAGCTTTCTTT. It specifies CASSSPGSAKAFF.

The V and J genes are TRBV2 and TRBJ2-3; TRBD1 matches 9 bases. The CDR3 runs to 15 residues. V lost 6 bases and J lost 3; bases outside the gene matches: 7. Looked up from germline, CDR1 is SNHLY and CDR2 is FYNNEI. The DNA for the CDR3 is TGTGCCAGCAGGAACCGGGACAGGGCAACAGATACGCAGTATTTT. Its protein is CASRNRDRATDTQYF.

The rearrangement joins TRBV9 to TRBJ2-1; 9 positions match TRBD2. With V trimmed by 0 bases and J by 8 bases, 6 bases remained unmatched. In germline, CDR1 is SGDLS, CDR2 YYNGEE. This CDR3 is built from 15 residues. The CDR3 region has the DNA TGTGCCAGCAGCGTAGACGGCGGGGGGGCCGATGAGCAGTTCTTC. Its translation: CASSVDGGGADEQFF.

V is TRBV6-5 and J is TRBJ1-2, with 8 nucleotides matching TRBD1. There are 14 residues in the CDR3. Per germline, CDR1 MNHEY and CDR2 SVGAGI. V dropped 5 bases and J dropped 4; count of bases not matched to a gene: 6. CDR3 in DNA: TGTGCCAGCAGTCTAGGGGGACAGGTCTATGGCTACACCTTC. It yields the protein CASSLGGQVYGYTF.

This chain connects TRBV7-2 to TRBJ1-6, with 9 nucleotides matching TRBD1. V lost 1 base, J lost 8 bases, and 0 bases stayed unmatched. The CDR3 sequence is 14 residues long. Germline values: CDR1 SGHTA, CDR2 FQGNSA. CDR3 DNA: TGTGCCAGCAGCTTAGGACAGGGGGATTCACCCCTCCACTTT. This sequence encodes CASSLGQGDSPLHF.

The V gene is TRBV6-1, the J gene TRBJ2-3, with D possibly being TRBD1 (6 bases). V lost 3 bases, J lost 4 bases, and 11 bases lay in between. The CDR3 loop spans 14 amino acids. The V gene's germline CDR1 is MNHNS and CDR2 SASEGT. Here the CDR3 DNA reads TGTGCCAGCAGTGAGGGGGCACACGCAGATACGCAGTATTTT. Translation: CASSEGAHADTQYF.

V gene TRBV27 combines with J gene TRBJ1-1; D not certain. From germline, CDR1 is MNHEY and CDR2 SMNVEV (reference sequence). Trimming took 8 bases from V and 5 from J, leaving 18 bases between them. The CDR3 is 14 residues long. In DNA, the CDR3 is TGTGCCAGCCGGGGATCCCTAAGAGGGACTGAAGCTTTCTTT. The encoded protein is CASRGSLRGTEAFF.

CDR3 DNA sequence: TGTGCCAGCAGTCCCCGGACAGGGGCAACCTACGAGCAGTACTTC. As protein: CASSPRTGATYEQYF. This chain connects TRBV6-5 to TRBJ2-7; 9 nucleotides agree with TRBD1. The germline V gene encodes CDR1 MNHEY and CDR2 SVGAGI. This CDR3 is built from 15 residues. Trimming at V came to 5 bases and at J to 2 bases, leaving 7 bases not matched to a gene.

This chain links TRBV27 with TRBJ1-6; TRBD1 matches 9 bases. Per the germline V gene, CDR1 is MNHEY and CDR2 is SMNVEV (reference sequence). The CDR3 runs 15 residues. V lost 5 bases, J lost 7 bases, and 6 bases stayed unmatched. CDR3 bases: TGTGCCAGCAGTGCCGGGACAGGGTGGAATTCACCCCTCCACTTT. Amino acid sequence: CASSAGTGWNSPLHF.

The genes are TRBV7-2 and TRBJ2-7; 10 nucleotides line up with TRBD1. V shed 5 bases and J 5 bases; nucleotides not matched to a gene: 6. The CDR3 is 14 amino acids. Germline values: CDR1 SGHTA, CDR2 FQGNSA. The CDR3 sequence: CASSVSGTGDEQYF. Written as DNA, the CDR3 is TGTGCCAGCAGCGTATCCGGGACAGGGGACGAGCAGTACTTC.

J is TRBJ1-5 and V is TRBV6-4, with D unresolved. CDR3 length: 13 amino acids. Germline CDR1 and CDR2: MRHNA and SNTAGT. Trimming took off 3 bases at V and 5 bases at J, with 8 bases between the two ends. CDR3 amino acids: CASSEEADQPQHF. CDR3 DNA: TGTGCCAGCAGTGAGGAGGCTGATCAGCCCCAGCATTTT.

V is TRBV7-9 and J is TRBJ2-7, with TRBD2 identical over 9 bases. Germline-derived CDR1 and CDR2 are SEHNR and FQNEAQ (reference sequence). The CDR3 length is 15 residues. The J segment lost 6 bases and the V segment lost 1 base, leaving 7 bases of the junction unmatched. This CDR3 is CASSLVGGRATEQYF. The CDR3 DNA follows: TGTGCCAGCAGCTTAGTTGGCGGGAGGGCGACCGAGCAGTACTTC.

CDR3 bases: TGTGCCAGCAGCCCGGGCACTGAAGCTTTCTTT. As protein: CASSPGTEAFF. The V gene is TRBV7-2, the J gene TRBJ1-1, with no clear D. The CDR3 is made up of 11 amino acids. CDR1 is SGHTA and CDR2 is FQGNSA in the germline V gene. V was clipped by 5 bases and J by 4 bases, with 5 bases between them.

The chain combines TRBV19 with TRBJ2-1, with 10 bases aligning to TRBD2. Germline loops: CDR1 LNHDA, CDR2 SQIVND (reference sequence). This CDR3 comprises 14 residues. V shed 5 bases and J 12 bases; nucleotides not matched to a gene: 10. CDR3 sequence: CASSVASGGTWQFF. The CDR3 DNA reads TGTGCCAGTAGTGTGGCTAGCGGGGGCACCTGGCAGTTCTTC.